This T cell receptor (beta chain) was observed in a study of cytomegalovirus exposure and HLA in healthy donors. Study at large: A subsequent analysis reported that the approximately 120 validation repertoires were produced on the same platform that had also been used for the 666 first-cohort repertoires.

V gave up 0 bases and J gave up 7 bases; unmatched junction bases: 6. This CDR3 region has 16 residues. CDR1 and CDR2 from the germline V gene are SGHNT and YYREEE (reference sequence). About this clone itself: Its antigen is undetermined.

TCRdb's table, derived via immunoSEQ multiplex PCR, lists solely in-frame clones and lacks some. Of some 150,000 clones listed, roughly 86% are singletons. Findings and caveats of the study: TCR beta chains numbering 164 were designated cytomegalovirus-associated. The tendency of first-cohort TCR clusters to co-occur in the roughly 120 validation repertoires was identified by a subsequent analysis. High specificity and sensitivity for cytomegalovirus status were reported for the classifier.

Sequencing used PBMCs. The clonotype was recovered from a man younger than 35 in good health and CMV-seropositive. The J gene is TRBJ2-2, the V gene TRBV5-4, with 10 bases aligning to TRBD2. The CDR3, as DNA: TGTGCCAGCAGCTTGGAAATAGCGGGAGGTGTCGGGGAGCTGTTTTTT. This gives the protein CASSLEIAGGVGELFF. The full variable domain, with the rest looked up from reference TRBV5-4 and TRBJ2-2, is ETGVTQSPTHLIKTRGQQVTLRCSSQSGHNTVSWYQQALGQGPQFIFQYYREEENGRGNFPPRFSGLQFPNYSSELNVNALELDDSALYLCASSLEIAGGVGELFFGEGSRLTVL.